The next 14 T cell receptor beta chains were all read from a single sample in a study of cytomegalovirus exposure and HLA in healthy donors. 60 Vbeta and 13 Jbeta primers were used in PCR. Clones were read by immunoSEQ multiplex PCR, and TCRdb kept only the in-frame ones, dropping some. The repertoire shows 150,000 to 200,000 clones; the top ten hold approximately 2%. Sequencing was carried out using PBMCs. These receptors came from a man aged 30-40 years in good health and CMV-seronegative.

The chain is built from TRBV30 and TRBJ2-7; D may be TRBD1 (6 bases). This CDR3 has 14 residues. V was trimmed by 4 bases and J by 2 bases, leaving 15 bases between them. The germline V gene has CDR1 GTSNPN and CDR2 SVGIG (reference sequence). CDR3 sequence: CAWTASDSPYEQYF. The CDR3 bases are TGTGCCTGGACTGCCTCGGACAGCCCCTACGAGCAGTACTTC. The whole variable domain, filled in from reference TRBV30 and TRBJ2-7, reads SQTIHQWPATLVQPVGSPLSLECTVEGTSNPNLYWYRQAAGRGLQLLFYSVGIGQISSEVPQNLSASRPQDRQFILSSKKLLLSDSGFYLCAWTASDSPYEQYFGPGTRLTVT.

This rearrangement joins TRBV18 to TRBJ1-2, with 7 bases lining up with TRBD1. CDR1 and CDR2 from the germline V gene are KGHSH and LQKENI. V was clipped by 3 bases and J by 9 bases; unmatched bases: 13. This CDR3 is 15 amino acids long. CDR3 protein: CASSPGQILNDRYTF. In nucleotides, the CDR3 is TGTGCCAGCTCACCGGGACAGATCCTGAACGATCGCTACACCTTC.

This chain links TRBV6-5 with TRBJ2-5, with TRBD1 matching over 8 bases. Germline values: CDR1 MNHEY, CDR2 SVGAGI. V was pared by 6 bases and J by 5 bases, with 11 bases of the junction left unmatched. The CDR3 length is 15 residues. DNA for the CDR3: TGTGCCAGCAGCCGTACCCGGACAGGGAGGGAGACCCAGTACTTC. This codes for CASSRTRTGRETQYF.

V and J are TRBV10-1 and TRBJ2-7; TRBD1 matches at 7 bases. The trim removed 4 bases at V and 7 bases at J, leaving 7 bases unmatched. This CDR3 has 13 residues. Germline lookup yields CDR1 WNHNN and CDR2 SYGVQD (reference sequence). CDR3 nucleotide sequence: TGCGCCAGCAGTGGACAGGGAGTTCTGGAGCAGTACTTC. Its protein is CASSGQGVLEQYF.

The genes are TRBV6-1 and TRBJ1-2, with 7 positions matching TRBD1. The J segment lost 4 bases and the V segment lost 2 bases, leaving 13 bases of the junction unmatched. The CDR3 has 17 residues. Germline CDR1 reads MNHNS; CDR2 reads SASEGT. Here the CDR3 reads CASSEHLWKGGGYGYTF. The CDR3 nucleotides read TGTGCCAGCAGTGAACATCTTTGGAAAGGGGGCGGCTATGGCTACACCTTC.

V usage is TRBV19 and J usage is TRBJ1-4; TRBD1 aligns across 12 bases. CDR3 length: 15 amino acids. Unmatched junction bases numbered 7, after V lost 6 bases and J lost 8 bases. Germline values: CDR1 LNHDA, CDR2 SQIVND (reference sequence). The CDR3 region has the DNA TGTGCCAGTAGGGGACAGGGGGCCCCGAGCGAAAAACTGTTTTTT. Translating gives CASRGQGAPSEKLFF. Full variable domain (remainder filled in from reference TRBV19 and TRBJ1-4): DGGITQSPKYLFRKEGQNVTLSCEQNLNHDAMYWYRQDPGQGLRLIYYSQIVNDFQKGDIAEGYSVSREKKESFPLTVTSAQKNPTAFYLCASRGQGAPSEKLFFGSGTQLSVL.

The V call is TRBV6-1, the J call TRBJ2-7; D unclear. Trimming removed 8 bases from V and 2 bases from J, with 19 bases in between. Germline V gene data show CDR1 as MNHNS and CDR2 as SASEGT. The CDR3 covers 15 residues. The CDR3: CASRWLETDAYEQYF. DNA of the CDR3: TGTGCCAGCCGATGGCTGGAGACTGACGCCTACGAGCAGTACTTC.

Remarks on this clone: Other DNA sequences of this sample code for an identical CDR3. This chain joins TRBV6-6 and TRBJ2-2; D gene ambiguous. CDR3 length equals 12 residues. Germline V lookup: CDR1 MNHNY, CDR2 SVGAGI (reference sequence). The V end lost 6 bases, the J end lost 5 bases, and 7 bases lay between the germline ends. DNA of the CDR3: TGTGCCAGCAGAAGGAGTACCGGGGAGCTGTTTTTT. The encoded protein is CASRRSTGELFF.

The chain carries TRBV9 and TRBJ2-1; 7 nucleotides align to TRBD2. The V segment lost 3 bases and the J segment 8 bases; nucleotides outside the gene matches: 11. CDR1 and CDR2 (germline): SGDLS, YYNGEE. The CDR3 loop spans 15 amino acids. CDR3 sequence (DNA): TGTGCCAGCAGCGAGCCCCTGACGGGAGGCGATGAGCAGTTCTTC. This codes for CASSEPLTGGDEQFF.

V and J are TRBV27 and TRBJ2-3; possible D gene TRBD2, 5 bases. The CDR3 sequence is 14 residues long. Trimming stripped 8 bases from V and 3 bases from J, with 15 bases between. Germline V gene sequence: CDR1 MNHEY, CDR2 SMNVEV (reference sequence). The CDR3 here is CASGPGGDTDTQYF. The CDR3 coding sequence is TGTGCCAGCGGGCCTGGAGGAGATACAGATACGCAGTATTTT.

The chain links TRBV7-6 to TRBJ2-5; 11 nucleotides align to TRBD1. Germline assignment: CDR1 SGHVS and CDR2 FNYEAQ. The length of the CDR3 is 16 residues. J gave up 5 bases and V 4 bases, and 9 bases lay outside the gene matches. The DNA of the CDR3 is TGTGCCAGCAGCTCTTGGACAGGGGGCTTAGGGGAGACCCAGTACTTC. Translation gives CASSSWTGGLGETQYF.

The CDR3 coding sequence is TGTGCCAGCAGCGCAGACAGGGCTGGGGCCAACGTCCTGACTTTC. Translated, it gives CASSADRAGANVLTF. The chain uses TRBV5-4 and TRBJ2-6; 7 bases match TRBD1. This CDR3 has 15 amino acids. Germline V gene lookup returns CDR1 SGHNT and CDR2 YYREEE (reference sequence). V was clipped by 4 bases and J by 2 bases; unmatched bases: 3.

The rearrangement uses TRBV27 and TRBJ1-5; TRBD1 matches at 7 bases. This CDR3 contains 14 residues. Per the germline V gene, CDR1 is MNHEY and CDR2 is SMNVEV (reference sequence). V lost 5 bases and J lost 9; bases outside the gene matches: 10. CDR3 sequence reads: CASSLTGVFRPQHF. In DNA form, the CDR3 reads TGTGCCAGCAGTCTAACAGGGGTATTTCGGCCCCAGCATTTT.

The chain combines TRBV7-9 with TRBJ2-1, with D possibly TRBD1 on 6 matching bases. Trimming took off 7 bases at V and 7 bases at J, with 14 bases between the two ends. Germline CDR1 SEHNR, CDR2 FQNEAQ (reference sequence). This CDR3 contains 13 residues. Written as DNA, the CDR3 is TGTGCCAGCAAGGTTGTAGGGGGTAATGAGCAGTTCTTC. It yields the protein CASKVVGGNEQFF.